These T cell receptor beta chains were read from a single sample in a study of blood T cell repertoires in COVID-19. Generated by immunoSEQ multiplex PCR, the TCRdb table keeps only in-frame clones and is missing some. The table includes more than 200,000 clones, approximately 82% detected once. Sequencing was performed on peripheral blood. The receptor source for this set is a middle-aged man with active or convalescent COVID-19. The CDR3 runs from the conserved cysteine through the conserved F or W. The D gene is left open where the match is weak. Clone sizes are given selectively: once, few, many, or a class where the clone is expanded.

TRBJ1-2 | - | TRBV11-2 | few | CASSLAGGAGYTF | TGTGCCAGCAGCTTAGCAGGAGGGGCTGGCTACACCTTC
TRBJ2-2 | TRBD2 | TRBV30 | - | CAWVVAGGQTGELFF | TGTGCCTGGGTAGTAGCGGGGGGGCAAACCGGGGAGCTGTTTTTT
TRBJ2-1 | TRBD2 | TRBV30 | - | CAWSVQGTSHNEQFF | TGTGCCTGGAGTGTACAGGGGACTAGCCACAATGAGCAGTTCTTC
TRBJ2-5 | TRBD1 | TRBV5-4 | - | CASSLSWAGGETQYF | TGTGCCAGCAGCTTGAGCTGGGCAGGGGGAGAGACCCAGTACTTC
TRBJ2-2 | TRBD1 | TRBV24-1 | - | CATSDPGTGYANTGELFF | TGTGCCACCAGTGACCCTGGGACAGGTTATGCGAACACCGGGGAGCTGTTTTTT
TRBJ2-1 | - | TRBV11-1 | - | CASSFKGGRNEQFF | TGTGCCAGCAGCTTTAAGGGGGGGCGGAATGAGCAGTTCTTC
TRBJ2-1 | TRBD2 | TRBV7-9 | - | CASSPGLAGGLDNEQFF | TGTGCCAGCAGCCCCGGACTAGCGGGGGGCCTAGACAATGAGCAGTTCTTC
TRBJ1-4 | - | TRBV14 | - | CASSQIGGNEKLFF | TGTGCCAGCAGCCAAATAGGGGGTAATGAAAAACTGTTTTTT
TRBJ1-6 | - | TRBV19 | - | CASSIGSGGNSPLHF | TGTGCCAGTAGTATAGGGTCCGGGGGGAATTCACCCCTCCACTTT
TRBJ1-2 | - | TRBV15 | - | CATSPPGALSYTF | TGTGCCACCAGCCCCCCAGGGGCGCTTAGCTACACCTTC